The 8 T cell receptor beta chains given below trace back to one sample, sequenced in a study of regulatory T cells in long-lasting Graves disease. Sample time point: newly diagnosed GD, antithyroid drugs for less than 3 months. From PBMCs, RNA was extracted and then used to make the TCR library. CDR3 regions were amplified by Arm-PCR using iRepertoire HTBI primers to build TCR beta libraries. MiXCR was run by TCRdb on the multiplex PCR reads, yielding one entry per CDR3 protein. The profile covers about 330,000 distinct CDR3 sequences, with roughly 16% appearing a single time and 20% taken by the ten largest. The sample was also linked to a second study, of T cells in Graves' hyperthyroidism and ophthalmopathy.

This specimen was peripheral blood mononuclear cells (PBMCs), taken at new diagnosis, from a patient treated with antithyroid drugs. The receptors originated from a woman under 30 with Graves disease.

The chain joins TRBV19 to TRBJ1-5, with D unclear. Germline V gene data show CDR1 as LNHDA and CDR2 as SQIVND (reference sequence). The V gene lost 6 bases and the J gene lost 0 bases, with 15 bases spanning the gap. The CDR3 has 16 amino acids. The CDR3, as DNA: TGTGCCAGTAGCGCTCGGGCGACCATTAGCAATCAGCCCCAGCATTTT. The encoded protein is CASSARATISNQPQHF.

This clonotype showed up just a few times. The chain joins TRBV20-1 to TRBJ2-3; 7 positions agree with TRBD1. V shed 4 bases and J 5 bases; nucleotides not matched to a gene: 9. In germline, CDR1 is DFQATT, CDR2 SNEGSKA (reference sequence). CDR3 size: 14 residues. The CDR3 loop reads CSATLTGLEDTQYF. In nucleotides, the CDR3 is TGCAGTGCTACCCTGACAGGGTTGGAAGATACGCAGTATTTT.

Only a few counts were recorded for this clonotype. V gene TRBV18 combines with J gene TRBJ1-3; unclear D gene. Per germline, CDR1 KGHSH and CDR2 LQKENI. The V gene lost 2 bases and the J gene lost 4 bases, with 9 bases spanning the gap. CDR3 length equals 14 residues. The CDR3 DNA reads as TGTGCCAGCTCACCAGAAGGGCTCGGAAACACCATATATTTT. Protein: CASSPEGLGNTIYF.

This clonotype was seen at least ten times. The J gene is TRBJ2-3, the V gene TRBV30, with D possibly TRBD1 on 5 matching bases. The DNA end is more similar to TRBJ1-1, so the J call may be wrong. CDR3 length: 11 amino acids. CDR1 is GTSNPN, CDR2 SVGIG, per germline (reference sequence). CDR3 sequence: CAWSVGGQAFF. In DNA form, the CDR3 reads TGTGCCTGGAGTGTTGGGGGACAAGCTTTCTTT.

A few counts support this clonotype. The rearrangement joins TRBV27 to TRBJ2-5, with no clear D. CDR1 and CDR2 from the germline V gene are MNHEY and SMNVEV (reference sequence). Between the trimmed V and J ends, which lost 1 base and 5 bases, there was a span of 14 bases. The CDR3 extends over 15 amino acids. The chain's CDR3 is CASSLFFPEEETQYF. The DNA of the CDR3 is TGTGCCAGCAGTTTATTTTTCCCTGAAGAGGAGACCCAGTACTTC.

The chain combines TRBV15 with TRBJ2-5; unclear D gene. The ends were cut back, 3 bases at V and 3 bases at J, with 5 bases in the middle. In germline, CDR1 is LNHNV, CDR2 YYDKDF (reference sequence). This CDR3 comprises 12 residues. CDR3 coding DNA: TGTGCCACCAGCAGCGCCGAAGAGACCCAGTACTTC. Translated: CATSSAEETQYF.

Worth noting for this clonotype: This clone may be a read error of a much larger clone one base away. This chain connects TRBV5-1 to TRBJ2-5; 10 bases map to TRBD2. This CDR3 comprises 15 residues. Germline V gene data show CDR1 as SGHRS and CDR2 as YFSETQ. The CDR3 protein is CASSSGTSVQETRYF. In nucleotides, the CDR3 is TGCGCCAGCAGCTCGGGGACTAGCGTACAAGAGACCCGGTACTTC.

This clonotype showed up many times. CDR3 sequence (DNA): TGCAGTGCTAGGCCCTGGGAAATATTGGCATATACGCAGTATTTT. Translation gives CSARPWEILAYTQYF. The chain joins TRBV20-1 to TRBJ2-3; D ambiguous. Trimming pared 3 bases from V and 7 bases from J, leaving 20 bases between. From germline, CDR1 is DFQATT and CDR2 SNEGSKA (reference sequence). The CDR3 loop spans 15 amino acids.